This TCR beta chain was identified in a study of T-cell memory formation after mild COVID-19. V gave up 3 bases and J gave up 7 bases, with 13 bases separating them. Germline V CDR1 and CDR2: SGHNT, YYREEE (reference sequence). CDR3 size: 13 residues. The study, taken as a whole, reports: A balance of CD4 and CD8 characterized clones contracting day 15 to 85, whereas later expanders leaned CD4+. Shrinking CD4+ clones were chiefly CM and EM; CD8+ ones were chiefly EMRA.

5'RACE primed from the constant segment yielded TCR alpha and TCR beta cDNA libraries bearing sample barcodes and UMIs. TCRdb called the 5' RACE reads again in MiXCR, with one record for every CDR3 protein. The repertoire holds 200,000 to 300,000 distinct CDR3 sequences, with 8% to 10% as singletons. This clonotype was seen more than once but under ten times. Its antigen is currently unknown. The sample taken for sequencing was PBMCs or a T cell subset sorted from them (not recorded which). The chain joins TRBV5-4 to TRBJ1-2; D unresolved. The clonotype originates from a man between 18 and 29 years old who had mild COVID-19 (a few samples of this study predate the infection). Cell type and time point are not known. CDR3 DNA sequence: TGTGCCAGCAGCTGGCCCGGGTGGGGTGGCTACACCTTC. This encodes CASSWPGWGGYTF.